The entry that follows covers one T cell receptor beta chain sequence. 60 Vbeta and 13 Jbeta primers were used in PCR. Sequenced by immunoSEQ multiplex PCR; TCRdb stores in-frame clones only, minus some. The repertoire holds over 75,000 clones, roughly 83% seen once, with 2% to 3% in the top ten. The data stem from a study of cytomegalovirus exposure and HLA in healthy donors. After removal of 3 bases from V and 5 bases from J, the junction contained 11 bases not matched to a gene. The CDR3 has 15 amino acids. The germline CDR1 and CDR2 sequences are SGHRS and YFSETQ. Sequencing used PBMCs. This receptor was identified in a woman aged 45-60 years in good health and CMV-seronegative. This chain uses TRBV5-1 with TRBJ2-7, with 7 bases aligning to TRBD2. The CDR3 sequence is CASSSRGERVDEQYF. Written as DNA, the CDR3 is TGCGCCAGCAGCTCCCGGGGGGAAAGGGTCGACGAGCAGTACTTC.